These 5 T cell receptor beta chains came from one sample sequenced in a study of shared clonotypes between healthy human individuals. Sequencing was performed with immunoSEQ multiplex PCR; in TCRdb, only in-frame clones are kept and a portion is missing. The table includes 150,000 to 200,000 clones, 90% to 95% detected once. Sequencing used naive CD4+ T cells sorted from blood. As to subset: CD45RA+ positively selected. Every receptor here comes from a woman aged 25 to 39 in good health.

The chain employs TRBV4-1 and TRBJ2-3; possibly TRBD2 for D (7 bases). This CDR3 has 17 residues. CDR1 is MGHRA, CDR2 YSYEKL, per germline. V lost 3 bases to trimming and J lost 5 bases, with 21 bases between them. CDR3 coding DNA: TGCGCCAGCAGCCAGGGGGGGCGGAGGGCCCGAGGAGATACGCAGTATTTT. It yields the protein CASSQGGRRARGDTQYF.

V usage is TRBV28 and J usage is TRBJ1-5, with 10 bases aligning to TRBD1. There are 17 residues in the CDR3. The V and J ends lost 5 bases and 4 bases, in that order; junction bases with no gene match: 11. CDR1 is MDHEN and CDR2 is SYDVKM in the germline V gene. Here the CDR3 reads CASSRDRGGLGNQPQHF. CDR3 nucleotides: TGTGCCAGCAGTCGGGACAGGGGAGGATTAGGTAATCAGCCCCAGCATTTT. Filled out from reference TRBV28 and TRBJ1-5, the complete variable domain reads DVKVTQSSRYLVKRTGEKVFLECVQDMDHENMFWYRQDPGLGLRLIYFSYDVKMKEKGDIPEGYSVSREKKERFSLILESASTNQTSMYLCASSRDRGGLGNQPQHFGDGTRLSIL.

The chain joins TRBV7-7 to TRBJ2-1; 8 positions agree with TRBD2. This CDR3 is 15 amino acids long. CDR1 and CDR2 from the germline V gene are SSHAT and FNYEAQ (reference sequence). V gave up 1 base and J gave up 9 bases; unmatched junction bases: 8. CDR3 protein: CASSLVAGGLAEQFF. The CDR3 DNA reads TGTGCCAGCAGCTTAGTTGCGGGAGGTTTGGCTGAGCAGTTCTTC.

The chain joins TRBV5-6 to TRBJ2-3, with D possibly called TRBD1 or TRBD2 (5 bases each). There are 14 residues in the CDR3. Germline-derived CDR1 and CDR2 are SGHDT and YYEEEE. Trimming removed 3 bases at V and 6 bases at J, with 14 bases between. The CDR3 spells CASSSSWGRDTQYF. Written as DNA, the CDR3 is TGTGCCAGCAGCTCTAGCTGGGGCCGCGATACGCAGTATTTT.

This chain connects TRBV14 to TRBJ2-1; the D gene could be TRBD1 or TRBD2 (5 bases each). V lost 1 base and J lost 11, with 12 bases in between. The germline CDR1 and CDR2 sequences are SGHDN and FVKESK. The CDR3 runs to 13 residues. This chain's CDR3 is CASSQGDGRQQFF. The DNA of the CDR3 is TGTGCCAGCAGCCAAGGGGACGGGCGGCAGCAGTTCTTC.